Listed below are T cell receptor beta chains from one sample, sequenced in a study of T cells after yellow fever vaccination. TCRdb reprocessed the 5' RACE reads with MiXCR, giving one entry per CDR3 protein. The data show about 350,000 distinct CDR3 sequences, with about 9.9% seen just once and around 20% held by the top ten. This sample comprised PBMCs, obtained on the day of the first yellow fever vaccination. Receptors originate from a man aged 18-30 years who received the YFV17D yellow fever vaccine. Each CDR3 is given with its conserved first and last residue. D genes are given only for firm matches. Size is omitted from some rows. Given values are once, few, many or a class for expanded clones.

J,V,D,size,DNA,CDR3
TRBJ2-3,TRBV6-6,-,few,TGTGCCAGCGGGTTACCAGATACGCAGTATTTT,CASGLPDTQYF
TRBJ2-5,TRBV7-2,TRBD2,few,TGTGCCAGCAGCCCCAGGACTAGCGGGGGGGCGGCCCAGTACTTC,CASSPRTSGGAAQYF
TRBJ2-7,TRBV6-6,-,many,TGCGCCAGCAGCGAAAGCTACGAGCAGTACTTC,CASSESYEQYF
TRBJ1-1,TRBV28,TRBD1,-,TGTGCCAGCGTTGGGACCCGGGACAGGGATACTGAAGCTTTCTTT,CASVGTRDRDTEAFF
TRBJ2-2,TRBV5-1,-,-,TGCGCCAGCAGAGAGGGTCCCTACACCGGGGAGCTGTTTTTT,CASREGPYTGELFF
TRBJ1-5,TRBV6-5,-,-,TGTGCCAGCAGTTACGCACAGACCCATACGCAGCATTTT,CASSYAQTHTQHF
TRBJ2-2,TRBV7-9,TRBD2,few,TGTGCCAGCAGCCTGAGGACTAGCGGGACCAACACCGGGGAGCTGTTTTTT,CASSLRTSGTNTGELFF
TRBJ1-2,TRBV7-9,-,-,TGTGCCAGCAGCTTATACAGCGGTGGCTACACCTTC,CASSLYSGGYTF
TRBJ2-1,TRBV6-4,-,-,TGTGCCAGCAGTGAACAGGGGGGGAATGAGCAGTTCTTC,CASSEQGGNEQFF
TRBJ2-5,TRBV20-1,-,few,TGCAGTGCTCTAAGCGACCGGGAGACCCAGTACTTC,CSALSDRETQYF
TRBJ2-5,TRBV4-1,-,few,TGCGCCAGCAGCTTGTTGGCCCAAGAGACCCAGTACTTC,CASSLLAQETQYF
TRBJ2-3,TRBV20-1,TRBD2,-,TGCAGTGCTAGTCGGCGGGTAGCGGGGGGGCCAGATACGCAGTATTTT,CSASRRVAGGPDTQYF
TRBJ2-1,TRBV7-2,-,-,TGTGCCAGCAGCTTAGCCAATATAAATGAGCAGTTCTTC,CASSLANINEQFF
TRBJ2-4,TRBV3-1,-,-,TGTGCCAGCAGCCCTGGGGACACAAGAATTCAGTACTTC,CASSPGDTRIQYF
TRBJ2-5,TRBV3-1,TRBD2,many,TGTGCCAGCAGCCAAGGACTAGCGGGGGGGTACCAAGAGACCCAGTACTTC,CASSQGLAGGYQETQYF
TRBJ2-5,TRBV18,-,few,TGTGCCAGCTCACCACCGAACCAAGCCCAAGAGACCCAGTACTTC,CASSPPNQAQETQYF
TRBJ2-7,TRBV6-5,TRBD1,few,TGTGCCAGCAGTCAGGGACAGGACGAGCAGTACTTC,CASSQGQDEQYF
TRBJ2-1,TRBV5-1,-,few,TGCGCCAGCAGCTTGACTGGAACTTTCAATGAGCAGTTCTTC,CASSLTGTFNEQFF
TRBJ1-6,TRBV9,TRBD1,-,TGTGCCAGCAGCGCCAGACAGGGGGCTTCACCCCTCCACTTT,CASSARQGASPLHF
TRBJ1-6,TRBV6-2/TRBV6-3,TRBD1,many,TGTGCCAGCACCCGACAGGGGAATTCACCCCTCCACTTT,CASTRQGNSPLHF
TRBJ2-7,TRBV29-1,TRBD2,-,TGCAGCGTCCAGCGGGGGGGTCGCTACGAGCAGTACTTC,CSVQRGGRYEQYF
TRBJ2-5,TRBV29-1,-,few,TGCAGCGTTGAAAAGGTCGCATTTCAAGAGACCCAGTACTTC,CSVEKVAFQETQYF
TRBJ1-1,TRBV19,-,few,TGTGCCAGATCGAACTATTCCGGGGATGTTTTCTCTGAAGCTTTCTTT,CARSNYSGDVFSEAFF
TRBJ2-7,TRBV5-6,TRBD2,few,TGTGCCAGCAGCTTGCAGAGCGGGGGGCTTTCCTACGAGCAGTACTTC,CASSLQSGGLSYEQYF
TRBJ2-1,TRBV7-9,TRBD2,-,TGTGCCAGCAGCTTTAGTAGCGGGGCTATTCCCGTCGATGAGCAGTTCTTC,CASSFSSGAIPVDEQFF
TRBJ1-1,TRBV4-3,-,-,TGCGCCAGCAGCTATTCCGGGACGGCCACTGAAGCTTTCTTT,CASSYSGTATEAFF
TRBJ1-2,TRBV5-1,-,-,TGCGCCAGCAGCGTCGGGGGTAACTATGGCTACACCTTC,CASSVGGNYGYTF
TRBJ2-3,TRBV30,TRBD1,few,TGTGCCTGGAGTGTAGTTCGAGGGACAGGCCCACCAGGGAGCACAGATACGCAGTATTTT,CAWSVVRGTGPPGSTDTQYF
TRBJ2-2,TRBV6-2/TRBV6-3,TRBD2,few,TGTGCCGGTCGGGGGGATAACACCGGGGAGCTGTTTTTT,CAGRGDNTGELFF
TRBJ2-3,TRBV5-1,-,-,TGCGCCAGCAGCTCGAAGTGGGGGTCTGATACGCAGTATTTT,CASSSKWGSDTQYF
TRBJ2-5,TRBV5-4,-,-,TGTGCCAGCAGGAAGGACTACCTCCAAGAGACCCAGTACTTC,CASRKDYLQETQYF
TRBJ2-4,TRBV3-1,-,few,TGTGCCAGCAGCCATGGGGTTGCGGCCAAAAACATTCAGTACTTC,CASSHGVAAKNIQYF
TRBJ2-7,TRBV4-2,-,-,TGTGCCAGCAGCCTTGACAGACTAGACTACGAGCAGTACTTC,CASSLDRLDYEQYF
TRBJ1-1,TRBV12-5,-,-,TGTGCTAGTGGTCCGGGAGGGACTGAAGCTTTCTTT,CASGPGGTEAFF
TRBJ1-2,TRBV11-2,-,many,TGTGCCAGCAGCTTAGGGGGAAACTATGGCTACACCTTC,CASSLGGNYGYTF
TRBJ2-1,TRBV19,TRBD1,few,TGTGCCAGTAGTAATACAGGGGGCGTTTACAATGAGCAGTTCTTC,CASSNTGGVYNEQFF
TRBJ1-1,TRBV9,-,few,TGTGCCAGCAGCGTAGGGGATCGCACTGAAGCTTTCTTT,CASSVGDRTEAFF
TRBJ2-6,TRBV6-5,-,few,TGTGCCAGCAGTTTCCGACCCCCGGATGCGACTGGGGCCAACGTCCTGACTTTC,CASSFRPPDATGANVLTF
TRBJ2-7,TRBV7-9,-,few,TGTGCCAGCAGCTTAGGACCATCCGAGCAGTACTTC,CASSLGPSEQYF
TRBJ1-4,TRBV12-3/TRBV12-4,TRBD1,many,TGTGCCAGCAGCCCGACAGGGGTAGTGGAAAAACTGTTTTTT,CASSPTGVVEKLFF
TRBJ2-1,TRBV4-1,TRBD1,-,TGCGCCAGCAGCCTACTGCGACAGGGGAGAACTTACAATGAGCAGTTCTTC,CASSLLRQGRTYNEQFF
TRBJ1-5,TRBV14,-,many,TGTGCCAGCAGCCAAGTAGAAGGATGGGATAGCAATCAGCCCCAGCATTTT,CASSQVEGWDSNQPQHF
TRBJ1-1,TRBV2,-,-,TGTGCCAGCAGTGAAGTAAGGGGGGGCACTGAAGCTTTCTTT,CASSEVRGGTEAFF
TRBJ2-1,TRBV24-1,-,-,TGTGCCACCAGTGATTCCGACCACAATGAGCAGTTCTTC,CATSDSDHNEQFF
TRBJ1-1,TRBV7-9,-,few,TGTGCCAGCACGCGGGGTCAGAGTATTAAGGCTTTCTTT,CASTRGQSIKAFF
TRBJ1-2,TRBV5-1,-,many,TGCGCCAGCAGCGACGGAGGTTATGGCTACACCTTC,CASSDGGYGYTF
TRBJ2-1,TRBV7-8,-,-,TGTGCCAGCAGCCCAAGACACGGCAATGAGCAGTTCTTC,CASSPRHGNEQFF
TRBJ1-6,TRBV4-1,-,-,TGCGCCAGCAGCCATACCGGGACCGGGACGTCACCCCTCCACTTT,CASSHTGTGTSPLHF
TRBJ2-5,TRBV21-1,-,few,TGTGCCAGCAGCCCCAGGACAGGGCCCGGAGAGACCCAGTACTTC,CASSPRTGPGETQYF
TRBJ2-1,TRBV7-2,-,once,TGTGCCAGCAGCTTATTTAGCGGAGGAGAGCAGTTCTTC,CASSLFSGGEQFF
TRBJ2-6,TRBV7-3,-,-,TGTGCCAGCAGCTCCACTTCCGCTGGGGCCAACGTCCTGACTTTC,CASSSTSAGANVLTF
TRBJ2-1,TRBV7-8,TRBD2,few,TGTGCCAGCAGCTTAGATCCTGCGGGGGGCTACAATGAGCAGTTCTTC,CASSLDPAGGYNEQFF
TRBJ2-3,TRBV5-1,TRBD2,few,TGCGCCAGCAGCACGACTAGCGGGGGGACAGATACGCAGTATTTT,CASSTTSGGTDTQYF
TRBJ2-2,TRBV10-3,-,few,TGTGCCATCAGGACGGGACAAATAAGGGGGGAGCTGTTTTTT,CAIRTGQIRGELFF
TRBJ1-4,TRBV5-1,-,-,TGCGCCAGCAGCTTGGGAGGGTCCTTCAATGAAAAACTGTTTTTT,CASSLGGSFNEKLFF
TRBJ2-5,TRBV27,-,few,TGTGCCAGCAGTATAGGGGGGTTCGGCAGTGAGACCCAGTACTTC,CASSIGGFGSETQYF
TRBJ2-3,TRBV20-1,TRBD1,-,TGCAGTGCAATAGGACAGGGGACAGATACGCAGTATTTT,CSAIGQGTDTQYF
TRBJ2-6,TRBV20-1,-,-,TGCAGTGCTAGAGAGTACCCGGGACCCCGCTCTGGGGCCAACGTCCTGACTTTC,CSAREYPGPRSGANVLTF
TRBJ1-5,TRBV7-9,-,few,TGTGCCAGCAGTCGACACCTAGGACAGAGCAACAATCAGCCCCAGCATTTT,CASSRHLGQSNNQPQHF